The 4 T cell receptor beta chains below come from one sample, sequenced in a study of T-cell memory formation after mild COVID-19. TCRdb re-called the 5' RACE reads with MiXCR, one entry per CDR3 protein. This sample has roughly 110,000 distinct CDR3 sequences, with about 24% found just once. Sequenced sample: PBMCs or a T cell subset sorted from them (not recorded which). Source of these receptors: a man between 18 and 35 years old who had mild COVID-19 (a few samples of this study predate the infection). Cell type and time point are not known.

A few counts support this clonotype. J is TRBJ2-7 and V is TRBV4-2; 8 bases match TRBD2. With 0 bases clipped from V and 0 bases from J, the junction kept 10 bases outside the gene matches. This CDR3 comprises 18 residues. The germline gives CDR1 LGHNA, CDR2 YNFKEQ. For the CDR3, the DNA is TGTGCCAGCAGCCAAGATGTGACGGAGCGGGGGCCCTCCTACGAGCAGTACTTC. The encoded protein is CASSQDVTERGPSYEQYF.

A few counts support this clonotype. This chain links TRBV27 with TRBJ1-1, with a tentative D call TRBD1 (5 bases). Between the trimmed V and J ends, which lost 3 bases and 5 bases, there was a span of 10 bases. In germline, CDR1 is MNHEY, CDR2 SMNVEV (reference sequence). This CDR3 is built from 13 residues. The CDR3 nucleotides read TGTGCCAGCAGTTTTTCGGGGACGACTGAAGCTTTCTTT. Residues: CASSFSGTTEAFF.

This chain connects TRBV27 to TRBJ1-1; no clear D. Trimming shortened V by 5 bases and J by 3 bases, and 22 bases separated the two germline ends. The CDR3 has 17 amino acids. Germline V gives CDR1 MNHEY, CDR2 SMNVEV (reference sequence). CDR3: CASSPQRVMFEDTEAFF. As DNA, the CDR3 is TGTGCCAGCAGTCCACAAAGGGTGATGTTCGAGGACACTGAAGCTTTCTTT.

The CDR3 loop reads CASSTPLGPDTGELFF. In nucleotides, the CDR3 is TGTGCCAGCAGCACCCCCCTGGGGCCCGACACCGGGGAGCTGTTTTTT. The chain couples TRBV9 to TRBJ2-2; D is perhaps TRBD1 (5 bases). The CDR3 is 16 residues long. Trimming cost V 4 bases and J 3 bases, with 16 bases left between them. Germline assignment: CDR1 SGDLS and CDR2 YYNGEE.